This TCR beta chain was found in a study of shared clonotypes between healthy human individuals. This clone showed up just a few times. This CDR3 comprises 12 residues. Germline CDR1 SQVTM, CDR2 ANQGSEA. V gave up 8 bases and J gave up 3 bases; unmatched junction bases: 4. The repertoire was sequenced with immunoSEQ multiplex PCR; TCRdb's copy has only in-frame clones and lacks some. The sample contains roughly 500,000 clones, around 73% of which appear only once. The sequence was collected from a woman aged 40 to 50 in good health. Some clones in this sample may be carry-over from other donors' samples. This chain joins TRBV29-1 and TRBJ1-1, with 9 bases identical to TRBD1. Sequenced sample: PBMCs. CDR3 residues: CSTRTGDTEAFF. CDR3 coding DNA: TGCAGCACAAGGACAGGGGACACTGAAGCTTTCTTT.